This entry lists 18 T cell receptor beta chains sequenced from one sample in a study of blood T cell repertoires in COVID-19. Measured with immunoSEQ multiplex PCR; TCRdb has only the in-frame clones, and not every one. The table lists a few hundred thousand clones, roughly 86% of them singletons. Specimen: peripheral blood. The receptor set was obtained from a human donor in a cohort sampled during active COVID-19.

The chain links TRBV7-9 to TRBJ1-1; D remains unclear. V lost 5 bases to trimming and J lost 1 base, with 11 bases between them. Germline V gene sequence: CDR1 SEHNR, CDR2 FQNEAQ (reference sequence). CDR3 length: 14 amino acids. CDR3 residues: CASSPLGGNTEAFF. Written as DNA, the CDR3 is TGTGCCAGCAGCCCCCTGGGAGGGAACACTGAAGCTTTCTTT.

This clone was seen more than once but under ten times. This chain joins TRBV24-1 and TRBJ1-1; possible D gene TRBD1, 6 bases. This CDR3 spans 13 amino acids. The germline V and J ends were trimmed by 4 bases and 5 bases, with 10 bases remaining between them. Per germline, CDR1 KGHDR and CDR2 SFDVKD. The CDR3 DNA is TGTGCCACCAGTGAAGGGGGACGAACTGAAGCTTTCTTT. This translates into CATSEGGRTEAFF.

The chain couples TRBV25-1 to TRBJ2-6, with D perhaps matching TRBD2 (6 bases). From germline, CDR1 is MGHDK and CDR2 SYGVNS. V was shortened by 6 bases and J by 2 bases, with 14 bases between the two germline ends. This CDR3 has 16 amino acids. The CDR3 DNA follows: TGTGCCAGCAGCCCTCCTGGGGGGACTGGGGCCAACGTCCTGACTTTC. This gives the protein CASSPPGGTGANVLTF.

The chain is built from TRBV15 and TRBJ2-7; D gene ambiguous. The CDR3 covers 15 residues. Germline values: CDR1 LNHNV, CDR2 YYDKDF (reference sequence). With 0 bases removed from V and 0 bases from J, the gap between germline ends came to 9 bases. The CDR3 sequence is CATSRDEEASYEQYF. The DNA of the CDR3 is TGTGCCACCAGCAGAGATGAGGAAGCCTCCTACGAGCAGTACTTC.

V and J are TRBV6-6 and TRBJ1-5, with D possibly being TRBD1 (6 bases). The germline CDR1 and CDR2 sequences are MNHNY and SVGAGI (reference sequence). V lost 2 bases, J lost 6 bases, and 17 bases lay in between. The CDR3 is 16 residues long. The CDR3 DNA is TGTGCCAGCAGTTACAGTCGGGGGGCGTCCGGTCAGCCCCAGCATTTT. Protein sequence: CASSYSRGASGQPQHF.

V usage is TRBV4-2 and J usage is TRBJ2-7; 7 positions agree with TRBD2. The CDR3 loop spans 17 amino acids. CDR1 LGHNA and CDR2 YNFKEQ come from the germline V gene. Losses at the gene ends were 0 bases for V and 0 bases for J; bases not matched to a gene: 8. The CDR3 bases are TGTGCCAGCAGCCAAGAAAGGGCGGGGGTTCGCTCCTACGAGCAGTACTTC. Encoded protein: CASSQERAGVRSYEQYF.

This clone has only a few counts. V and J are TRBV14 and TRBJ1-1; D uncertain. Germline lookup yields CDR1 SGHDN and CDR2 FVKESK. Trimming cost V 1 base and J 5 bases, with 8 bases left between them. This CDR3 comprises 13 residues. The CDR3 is CASSQGVGTEAFF. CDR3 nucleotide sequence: TGTGCCAGCAGCCAAGGGGTCGGGACTGAAGCTTTCTTT.

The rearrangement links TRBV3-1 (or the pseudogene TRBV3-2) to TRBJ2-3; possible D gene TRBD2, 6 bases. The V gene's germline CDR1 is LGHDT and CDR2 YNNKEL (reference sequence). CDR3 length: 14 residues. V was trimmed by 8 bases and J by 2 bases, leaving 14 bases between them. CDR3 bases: TGTGCCAGCCGGGACTCGGCGATCACAGATACGCAGTATTTT. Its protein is CASRDSAITDTQYF.

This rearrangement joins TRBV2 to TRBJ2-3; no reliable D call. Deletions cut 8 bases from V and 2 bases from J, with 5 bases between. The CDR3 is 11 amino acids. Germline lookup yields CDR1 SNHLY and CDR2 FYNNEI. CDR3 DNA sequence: TGTGCCAGCCGTTTCACAGATACGCAGTATTTT. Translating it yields CASRFTDTQYF.

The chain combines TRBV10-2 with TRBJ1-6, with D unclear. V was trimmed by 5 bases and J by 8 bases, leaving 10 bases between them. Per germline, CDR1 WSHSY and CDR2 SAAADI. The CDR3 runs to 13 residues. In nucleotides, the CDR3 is TGCGCCAGCAGTCCGAACCTAGATTCACCCCTCCACTTT. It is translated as CASSPNLDSPLHF.

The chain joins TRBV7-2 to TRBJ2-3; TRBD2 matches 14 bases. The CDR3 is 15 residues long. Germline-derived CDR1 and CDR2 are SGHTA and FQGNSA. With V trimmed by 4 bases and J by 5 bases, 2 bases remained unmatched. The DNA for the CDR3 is TGTGCCAGCAGCTCTGGACTAGCGGGAGGAGATACGCAGTATTTT. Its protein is CASSSGLAGGDTQYF.

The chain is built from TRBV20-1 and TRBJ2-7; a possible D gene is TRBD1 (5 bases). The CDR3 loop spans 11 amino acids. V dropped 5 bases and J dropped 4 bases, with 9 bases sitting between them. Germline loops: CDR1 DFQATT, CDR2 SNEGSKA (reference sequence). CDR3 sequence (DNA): TGCAGTGCTTTAGACAGATACGAGCAGTACTTC. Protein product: CSALDRYEQYF.

Here the CDR3 reads CASSPYLPSGGPKETQYF. DNA of the CDR3: TGCGCCAGCAGCCCGTACCTTCCTAGCGGGGGGCCCAAAGAGACCCAGTACTTC. The rearrangement links TRBV5-1 to TRBJ2-5, with 11 bases lining up with TRBD2. With V trimmed by 4 bases and J by 3 bases, 14 bases remained unmatched. This CDR3 region has 18 residues. Germline CDR1 SGHRS, CDR2 YFSETQ.

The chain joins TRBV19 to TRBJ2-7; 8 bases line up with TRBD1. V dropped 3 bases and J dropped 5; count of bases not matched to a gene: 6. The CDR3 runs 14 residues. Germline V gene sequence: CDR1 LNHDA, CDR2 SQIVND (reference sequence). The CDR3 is CASSMSQGADEQYF. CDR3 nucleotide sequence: TGTGCCAGTAGTATGAGTCAGGGGGCGGACGAGCAGTACTTC.

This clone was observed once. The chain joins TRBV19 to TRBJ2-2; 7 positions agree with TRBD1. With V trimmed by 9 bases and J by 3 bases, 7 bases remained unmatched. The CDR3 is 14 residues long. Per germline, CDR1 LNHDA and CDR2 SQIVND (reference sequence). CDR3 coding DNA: TGTGCCAGCAAGACAGGGTTCGACACCGGGGAGCTGTTTTTT. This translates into CASKTGFDTGELFF.

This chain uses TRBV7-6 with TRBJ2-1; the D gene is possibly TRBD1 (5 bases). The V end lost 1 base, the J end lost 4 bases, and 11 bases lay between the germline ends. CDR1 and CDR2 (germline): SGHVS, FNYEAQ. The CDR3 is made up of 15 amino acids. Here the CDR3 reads CASSLGEAGYNEQFF. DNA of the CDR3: TGTGCCAGCAGCTTAGGAGAAGCAGGGTACAATGAGCAGTTCTTC.

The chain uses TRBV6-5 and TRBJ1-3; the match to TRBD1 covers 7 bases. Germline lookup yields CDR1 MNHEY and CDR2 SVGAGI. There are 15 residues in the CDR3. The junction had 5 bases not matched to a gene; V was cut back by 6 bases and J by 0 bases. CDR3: CASSLQGISGNTIYF. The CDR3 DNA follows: TGTGCCAGCAGCTTACAGGGGATCTCTGGAAACACCATATATTTT.

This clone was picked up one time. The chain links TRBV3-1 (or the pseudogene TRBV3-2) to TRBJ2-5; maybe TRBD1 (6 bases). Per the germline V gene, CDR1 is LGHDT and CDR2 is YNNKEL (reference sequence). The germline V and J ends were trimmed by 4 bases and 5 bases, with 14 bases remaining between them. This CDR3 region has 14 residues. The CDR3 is CASSPPWQGETQYF. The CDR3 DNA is TGTGCCAGCAGCCCCCCCTGGCAGGGGGAGACCCAGTACTTC.